This TCR beta chain derives from a study of T cells in Graves' hyperthyroidism and ophthalmopathy. Regarding the study as a whole: Expanded thyroid clonotypes (above 0.001) were mostly also found in blood.

This clonotype has at least ten counts. Its antigen remains unidentified. The patients, who ranged from 18 to 65 in age, presented with newly diagnosed hyperthyroidism lasting under 2 months. Each diagnosis was grounded in clinical symptoms, serum thyroxine and TRAb, thyroid ultrasound, and orbital computed tomography. Per germline, CDR1 MDHEN and CDR2 SYDVKM. V lost 8 bases and J lost 6; bases outside the gene matches: 10. The CDR3 extends over 15 amino acids. What was amplified from RNA transcripts were TCR beta CDR3 regions. First-round RT-PCR with HTBI primers amplified the TCR CDR3 region. TCRdb passed the multiplex PCR reads through MiXCR, listing each CDR3 protein once. The repertoire consists of around 440,000 distinct CDR3 sequences, with 15% to 19% occurring once and the leading ten covering 13% to 15%.

Sequencing was done on a sample of blood. The V gene is TRBV28, the J gene TRBJ1-6; 7 nucleotides align to TRBD1. The receptor's source is a woman aged 18-35 years with Graves' hyperthyroidism. The CDR3 DNA sequence: TGTGCCAGCCATCAGGGGGGGGGTGGTAATTCACCCCTCCACTTT. It is translated as CASHQGGGGNSPLHF.